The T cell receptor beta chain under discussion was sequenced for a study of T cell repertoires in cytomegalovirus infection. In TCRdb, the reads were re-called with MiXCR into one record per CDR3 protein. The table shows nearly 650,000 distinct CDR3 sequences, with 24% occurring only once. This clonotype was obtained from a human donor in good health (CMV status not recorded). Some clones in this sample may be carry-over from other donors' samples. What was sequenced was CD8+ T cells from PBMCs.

The chain's CDR3 is CASSIGGQGAQQYF. The CDR3 coding sequence is TGTGCCAGTAGTATAGGGGGACAGGGGGCCCAGCAGTACTTC. The rearrangement joins TRBV19 to TRBJ2-7; 12 nucleotides line up with TRBD1. Per the germline V gene, CDR1 is LNHDA and CDR2 is SQIVND (reference sequence). V lost 1 base, J lost 8 bases, and 3 bases stayed unmatched. The CDR3 loop spans 14 amino acids.